The clone carrying this TCR beta chain was observed once. The antigen is unknown. TCRdb reprocessed the RT-PCR reads with MiXCR, giving one entry per CDR3 protein. Found here are roughly 18,000 distinct CDR3 sequences, about 61% of them singletons; the top ten hold 7.7%. These data come from a study of yellow fever vaccine responses in identical twins. The CDR3 covers 11 residues. V was trimmed by 3 bases and J by 10 bases, leaving 7 bases between them. Regarding the study as a whole: Reports say the vaccine T cell response in twins looked partly convergent and partly personalized.

This sequence originates from a woman between 18 and 29 years old who received the yellow fever vaccine. The starting material was T cells from blood (PBMCs), unsorted or a sorted subset (not recorded which), obtained before or after yellow fever vaccination (not recorded which). The V gene is TRBV12-3 or TRBV12-4, the J gene TRBJ2-1, with D possibly being TRBD1 or TRBD2 (5 bases each). CDR3 region: CASSFGAEQFF. CDR3 nucleotide sequence: TGTGCCAGCAGTTTCGGGGCAGAGCAGTTCTTC.